The present TCR beta chain was sequenced within a study of CD8 T cells in ankylosing spondylitis. Findings of the study overall: For ankylosing spondylitis blood, a TCR beta motif of about eight highly homologous variants appeared characteristic. Disease-associated clonotypes exhibited CD8+ identity and were relatively infrequent in peripheral blood. Previous work reported some of these motif variants in the synovial fluid and blood of reactive arthritis.

TCRdb re-called the 5' RACE reads through MiXCR, storing one row per CDR3 protein. The sample has about 750,000 distinct CDR3 sequences, roughly 19% seen once; the top ten hold about a fifth. In this sample, this clonotype turned up a few times. The antigen is undetermined. The sequencing input was blood, either unsorted or a sorted T cell fraction (not recorded which). This clonotype was obtained from a male donor with ankylosing spondylitis.

The CDR3 region has the DNA TGTGCCAGCAGCTCACAGGGATACAATTCACCCCTCCACTTT. Translated, it gives CASSSQGYNSPLHF. This chain joins TRBV7-2 and TRBJ1-6; D is perhaps TRBD1 (6 bases). The germline CDR1 and CDR2 sequences are SGHTA and FQGNSA. CDR3 length equals 14 residues. Trimming took off 4 bases at V and 7 bases at J, with 11 bases between the two ends.